The 3 T cell receptor beta chains presented below share a single source sample, sequenced in a study of cytomegalovirus exposure and HLA in healthy donors. The PCR used 60 Vbeta and 13 Jbeta primers. The method was immunoSEQ multiplex PCR; TCRdb's version includes in-frame clones alone and lacks a portion of them. This sample yields fewer than 200,000 clones, of which 87% are seen a single time; under 0.95% belongs to the top ten. The specimen sequenced was PBMCs. These receptors all come from a woman between 25 and 40 years old in good health and CMV-seronegative.

With regard to this clone: Within the sample, other DNA sequences also encode this same CDR3. The chain couples TRBV10-3 to TRBJ2-2; 9 positions agree with TRBD1. J lost 5 bases, V lost 6 bases, and 7 bases had no gene match. Germline V lookup: CDR1 ENHRY, CDR2 SYGVKD. The CDR3 totals 15 residues. CDR3 DNA: TGTGCCATCAGCGGACAGGGGTTGGGGACCGGGGAGCTGTTTTTT. Translation: CAISGQGLGTGELFF.

CDR3 nucleotides: TGCGCCAGCAGCAGGGAGGGGAATCAGCCCCAGCATTTT. It codes for CASSREGNQPQHF. This chain joins TRBV5-1 and TRBJ1-5, with a tentative D call TRBD1 (5 bases). The CDR3 contains 13 residues. Germline V gives CDR1 SGHRS, CDR2 YFSETQ. Trimming took off 4 bases at V and 4 bases at J, with 9 bases between the two ends.

This sequence joins TRBV11-3 and TRBJ2-1, with 7 bases lining up with TRBD2. Trimming removed 1 base from V and 5 bases from J; junction bases left unmatched: 5. The CDR3 length is 15 residues. The V gene's germline CDR1 is SGHNT and CDR2 YENEEA. The CDR3, as DNA: TGTGCCAGCAGCTTAGCTAGCGGCTTCAACAATGAGCAGTTCTTC. Translated, it gives CASSLASGFNNEQFF.